These T cell receptor beta chains were read from a single sample in a study of T cell changes during pregnancy in multiple sclerosis. Method: immunoSEQ multiplex PCR; TCRdb's copy keeps in-frame clones and lacks some. The sample yields some 40,000 clones, almost 90% seen once. The sample in question was peripheral blood, obtained in the second trimester of pregnancy. These receptors all stem from a female donor in good health, enrolled as a control in a pregnancy study. CDR3s include the opening cysteine and the closing phenylalanine or tryptophan. A D gene is named only where the DNA matches it firmly. Expanded clones are given a class, and other clones once, few, many or no size at all.

clone size: -
V gene: TRBV2
D gene: -
J gene: TRBJ2-5
CDR3 protein: CASTRQETQYF
CDR3 DNA: TGTGCCAGCACGCGGCAAGAGACCCAGTACTTC

clone size: -
V gene: TRBV7-9
D gene: TRBD2
J gene: TRBJ2-1
CDR3 protein: CASRASGRGNEQFF
CDR3 DNA: TGTGCCAGCAGGGCTAGCGGGAGGGGCAATGAGCAGTTCTTC

clone size: -
V gene: TRBV30
D gene: -
J gene: TRBJ1-2
CDR3 protein: CAWSVLQGRGGYTF
CDR3 DNA: TGTGCCTGGAGTGTACTTCAGGGGAGGGGTGGCTACACCTTC

clone size: -
V gene: TRBV6-5
D gene: -
J gene: TRBJ1-2
CDR3 protein: CASVEGGSNYGYTF
CDR3 DNA: TGTGCCAGCGTCGAGGGAGGGAGTAACTATGGCTACACCTTC

clone size: -
V gene: TRBV29-1
D gene: -
J gene: TRBJ2-2
CDR3 protein: CSVEFLGQNTGELFF
CDR3 DNA: TGCAGCGTTGAATTCTTGGGGCAGAACACCGGGGAGCTGTTTTTT

clone size: -
V gene: TRBV10-3
D gene: TRBD1
J gene: TRBJ1-2
CDR3 protein: CAISLTGDYGYTF
CDR3 DNA: TGTGCCATCAGTCTGACAGGGGACTATGGCTACACCTTC

clone size: -
V gene: TRBV5-1
D gene: -
J gene: TRBJ2-7
CDR3 protein: CASSFGGGGYEQYF
CDR3 DNA: TGCGCCAGCAGCTTCGGAGGGGGCGGCTACGAGCAGTACTTC

clone size: -
V gene: TRBV28
D gene: -
J gene: TRBJ1-3
CDR3 protein: CATLPGQGYSGNTIYF
CDR3 DNA: TGTGCCACCCTCCCAGGGCAGGGTTACTCTGGAAACACCATATATTTT

clone size: -
V gene: TRBV11-2
D gene: TRBD2
J gene: TRBJ2-2
CDR3 protein: CASSGRGGSLRGELFF
CDR3 DNA: TGTGCCAGCAGCGGCCGCGGGGGGAGTCTGCGCGGGGAGCTGTTTTTT

clone size: -
V gene: TRBV5-1
D gene: TRBD1
J gene: TRBJ1-2
CDR3 protein: CASSPGQGSYGYTF
CDR3 DNA: TGCGCCAGCAGCCCGGGACAGGGATCCTATGGCTACACCTTC

clone size: -
V gene: TRBV4-3
D gene: TRBD2
J gene: TRBJ2-3
CDR3 protein: CASSPMREGNTQYF
CDR3 DNA: TGCGCCAGCAGCCCGATGAGGGAGGGGAATACGCAGTATTTT

clone size: -
V gene: TRBV15
D gene: -
J gene: TRBJ1-1
CDR3 protein: CATSRGKGIMNTEAFF
CDR3 DNA: TGTGCCACCAGCAGAGGAAAGGGGATCATGAACACTGAAGCTTTCTTT

clone size: once
V gene: TRBV29-1
D gene: -
J gene: TRBJ2-6
CDR3 protein: CSVDDNSGANVLTF
CDR3 DNA: TGCAGCGTTGACGACAACTCTGGGGCCAACGTCCTGACTTTC

clone size: -
V gene: TRBV2
D gene: TRBD1
J gene: TRBJ2-1
CDR3 protein: CASSERQGARGNEQFF
CDR3 DNA: TGTGCCAGCAGTGAAAGGCAGGGGGCCAGGGGCAATGAGCAGTTCTTC

clone size: -
V gene: TRBV7-2
D gene: -
J gene: TRBJ2-2
CDR3 protein: CASSTTANTGELFF
CDR3 DNA: TGTGCCAGCAGTACGACAGCGAACACCGGGGAGCTGTTTTTT

clone size: -
V gene: TRBV11-2
D gene: -
J gene: TRBJ2-5
CDR3 protein: CASTGAVLGASGGPETQYF
CDR3 DNA: TGTGCCAGCACCGGGGCGGTTTTGGGGGCTAGCGGAGGGCCAGAGACCCAGTACTTC

clone size: -
V gene: TRBV15
D gene: -
J gene: TRBJ2-5
CDR3 protein: CATSRDEAGWTRPETQYF
CDR3 DNA: TGTGCCACCAGCAGAGATGAGGCGGGGTGGACCCGACCAGAGACCCAGTACTTC